This T cell receptor beta chain was sequenced in a study of blood T cells in healthy people across ages. The count of this clonotype is one. What it binds is unknown. A sample-barcoded 5' primer and a J-beta primer mix were used in a second PCR of roughly 7 to 11 cycles. TCRdb reprocessed the 5' RACE reads with MiXCR, giving one entry per CDR3 protein. In the table there are about 800,000 distinct CDR3 sequences, about 25% of which are singletons. Regarding the study as a whole: Researchers report that TCR beta diversity correlated strongly with naive T cell percentage. Diversity estimates drawn from one million T cells were deemed underestimates.

Trimming took 1 base from V and 6 from J; bases not matched to a gene: 6. Germline lookup yields CDR1 MNHEY and CDR2 SMNVEV (reference sequence). CDR3 size: 16 residues. These data were also reused for a study on T cells of mothers and their children.

The sequenced sample consisted of blood. The chain joins TRBV27 to TRBJ2-1, with TRBD2 matching over 10 bases. The receptor's source is a boy younger than 18 in good health. In DNA, the CDR3 is TGTGCCAGCAGTTTATTAAGCGGGGGGGATTGCAATGAGCAGTTCTTC. Translated, it gives CASSLLSGGDCNEQFF.